The 15 T cell receptor beta chains presented below share a single source sample, sequenced in a study of blood T cell repertoires in COVID-19. TCRdb's table, derived via immunoSEQ multiplex PCR, lists solely in-frame clones and lacks some. The repertoire consists of about 82,000 clones, with under 90% occurring once and the leading ten covering 9.5% to 15%. The sequencing sample was made of peripheral blood. Receptor source: a woman between 35 and 50 years old with active or convalescent COVID-19.

The chain combines TRBV28 with TRBJ2-5; tentative D call: TRBD2 (6 bases). This CDR3 comprises 15 residues. Germline CDR1 and CDR2: MDHEN and SYDVKM. Trimming stripped 5 bases from V and 2 bases from J, with 15 bases between. The CDR3 here is CASSLPGSRQETQYF. CDR3 in DNA: TGTGCCAGCAGTCTCCCCGGGAGTCGACAAGAGACCCAGTACTTC.

The CDR3 region has the DNA TGTGCCAGCAGCCGCCTGGGGGGATTAGCCAAAAACATTCAGTACTTC. Its protein is CASSRLGGLAKNIQYF. The gene calls are TRBV27 and TRBJ2-4; tentative D call: TRBD2 (6 bases). V lost 6 bases and J 0 bases, leaving 15 bases between the germline ends. The CDR3 totals 16 residues. The germline gives CDR1 MNHEY, CDR2 SMNVEV (reference sequence).

Regarding this clone: The identical CDR3 is also encoded by other nucleotide sequences in the sample. This chain uses TRBV6-6 with TRBJ1-5; D not resolved. Germline V gene data show CDR1 as MNHNY and CDR2 as SVGAGI (reference sequence). The CDR3 extends over 14 amino acids. Trimming cost V 3 bases and J 3 bases, with 9 bases left between them. The CDR3 DNA follows: TGTGCCAGCAGTTATCCAGAGGACAATCAGCCCCAGCATTTT. Translating it yields CASSYPEDNQPQHF.

As DNA, the CDR3 is TGTGCCAGCAGCCCTCCGGGACTAGCTCTCTCTCACAATGAGCAGTTCTTC. Its protein product is CASSPPGLALSHNEQFF. The V and J genes are TRBV7-9 and TRBJ2-1; 9 bases align to TRBD2. From germline, CDR1 is SEHNR and CDR2 FQNEAQ (reference sequence). Germline trimming cut 5 bases from V and 5 bases from J; bases unmatched to any gene: 13. This CDR3 has 17 residues.

The chain carries TRBV7-3 and TRBJ2-1; no reliable D call. V dropped 0 bases and J dropped 10 bases, with 10 bases sitting between them. The CDR3 is 13 residues long. Germline-derived CDR1 and CDR2 are SGHTA and FQGTGA. The CDR3 sequence is CASSLTYTSEQFF. Here the CDR3 DNA reads TGTGCCAGCAGCTTAACATACACCTCGGAGCAGTTCTTC.

A single count supports this clone. The rearrangement uses TRBV15 and TRBJ2-6, with 12 bases lining up with TRBD2. The CDR3 totals 17 residues. The V gene end was trimmed by 3 bases and the J gene end by 2 bases; junction bases not matched to a gene: 2. Germline V CDR1 and CDR2: LNHNV, YYDKDF (reference sequence). CDR3 sequence reads: CATSRTSGSTGANVLTF. CDR3 coding DNA: TGTGCCACCAGCAGGACTAGCGGGAGTACTGGGGCCAACGTCCTGACTTTC.

V and J are TRBV2 and TRBJ2-5, with D tentatively TRBD1 (6 bases). In germline, CDR1 is SNHLY, CDR2 FYNNEI. This CDR3 is 13 amino acids long. V was pared by 6 bases and J by 3 bases, with 11 bases between. CDR3 residues: CASSPHREETQYF. CDR3 in DNA: TGTGCCAGCAGCCCCCACAGGGAAGAGACCCAGTACTTC.

V gene TRBV4-2 combines with J gene TRBJ1-6; 9 bases are shared with TRBD1. This CDR3 region has 15 residues. The germline gives CDR1 LGHNA, CDR2 YNFKEQ. Losses at the gene ends were 3 bases for V and 5 bases for J; bases not matched to a gene: 2. This CDR3 reads CASSHRQGDNSPLHF. CDR3 DNA: TGTGCCAGCAGCCATCGACAGGGGGATAATTCACCCCTCCACTTT.

This clone was detected once. CDR3 sequence reads: CASSRGLEETQYF. For the CDR3, the DNA is TGCGCCAGCAGCCGGGGACTAGAAGAGACCCAGTACTTC. J is TRBJ2-5 and V is TRBV5-1, with 8 bases identical to TRBD2. The germline V gene has CDR1 SGHRS and CDR2 YFSETQ. The CDR3 has 13 residues. Trimming took 4 bases from V and 3 from J; bases not matched to a gene: 2. Complete variable domain (other parts from reference TRBV5-1 and TRBJ2-5): KAGVTQTPRYLIKTRGQQVTLSCSPISGHRSVSWYQQTPGQGLQFLFEYFSETQRNKGNFPGRFSGRQFSNSRSEMNVSTLELGDSALYLCASSRGLEETQYFGPGTRLLVL.

The chain carries TRBV2 and TRBJ1-5; 9 positions match TRBD1. CDR1 is SNHLY and CDR2 is FYNNEI in the germline V gene. V was pared by 2 bases and J by 5 bases, with 4 bases of the junction left unmatched. The CDR3 has 15 amino acids. CDR3 nucleotides: TGTGCCAGCAGTGAATTTAGGACAGGGGATCAGCCCCAGCATTTT. Translating it yields CASSEFRTGDQPQHF.

The rearrangement joins TRBV4-3 to TRBJ2-5; weak D call: TRBD2 (5 bases). CDR3 size: 14 residues. Germline lookup yields CDR1 LGHNA and CDR2 YSLEER. The V end was cut by 5 bases, the J end by 1 base, with 11 bases between. CDR3 coding DNA: TGCGCCAGCAGCGACGGACTTTCCCAAGAGACCCAGTACTTC. This sequence encodes CASSDGLSQETQYF.

The gene calls are TRBV19 and TRBJ1-2; 8 bases align to TRBD1. CDR3 length: 14 residues. CDR1 and CDR2 from the germline V gene are LNHDA and SQIVND (reference sequence). Germline trimming cut 3 bases from V and 3 bases from J; bases unmatched to any gene: 3. The CDR3 loop is CASSMQGAHYGYTF. The DNA for the CDR3 is TGTGCCAGTAGTATGCAGGGGGCCCACTATGGCTACACCTTC.

The chain carries TRBV5-1 and TRBJ2-7, with D unclear. Between the trimmed V and J ends, which lost 4 bases and 2 bases, there was a span of 13 bases. The CDR3 is 14 amino acids. The germline gives CDR1 SGHRS, CDR2 YFSETQ. CDR3 sequence (DNA): TGCGCCAGCAGCCCGCGGTTCCCGCCCTACGAGCAGTACTTC. Protein: CASSPRFPPYEQYF. Complete variable domain (other parts from reference TRBV5-1 and TRBJ2-7): KAGVTQTPRYLIKTRGQQVTLSCSPISGHRSVSWYQQTPGQGLQFLFEYFSETQRNKGNFPGRFSGRQFSNSRSEMNVSTLELGDSALYLCASSPRFPPYEQYFGPGTRLTVT.

The V and J genes are TRBV9 and TRBJ1-2, with D possibly matching TRBD1 (6 bases). Germline-derived CDR1 and CDR2 are SGDLS and YYNGEE. CDR3 length: 12 amino acids. The ends were cut back, 4 bases at V and 4 bases at J, with 8 bases in the middle. CDR3 protein: CASSQGPYGYTF. In nucleotides, the CDR3 is TGTGCCAGCAGCCAGGGGCCCTATGGCTACACCTTC.

This clone was observed at least ten times. The genes are TRBV12-5 and TRBJ2-5; 14 positions agree with TRBD2. V trimming: 5 bases; J trimming: 1 base; junction bases outside the gene matches: 12. CDR1 and CDR2 from the germline V gene are LGHNT and FRNRAP. The length of the CDR3 is 19 residues. The CDR3 loop is CASGPGTSGRLGTQETQYF. In nucleotides, the CDR3 is TGTGCTAGTGGTCCTGGGACTAGCGGGAGATTAGGCACCCAAGAGACCCAGTACTTC. Full variable domain (outside the CDR3, taken from reference TRBV12-5 and TRBJ2-5): DARVTQTPRHKVTEMGQEVTMRCQPILGHNTVFWYRQTMMQGLELLAYFRNRAPLDDSGMPKDRFSAEMPDATLATLKIQPSEPRDSAVYFCASGPGTSGRLGTQETQYFGPGTRLLVL.